The 30 T cell receptor beta chains below all came from one sample that was sequenced in a study of CD8+ T cells in alopecia areata. As the sequencing template, cDNA was produced by extracting RNA and reverse transcribing it. Libraries were prepared by immunoSEQ multiplex PCR; TCRdb keeps only in-frame clonotypes and omits some of them. The data contain about 140,000 clones, about three fifths of them singletons. Material: CD4+ T cells sorted from blood. These receptors were collected from a human donor in good health.

The CDR3 protein is CASSSHRGQGGGEKLFF. In nucleotides, the CDR3 is TGTGCCAGCAGCTCACACCGCGGACAGGGTGGGGGTGAAAAACTGTTTTTT. This chain connects TRBV7-8 to TRBJ1-4, with 8 bases lining up with TRBD1. CDR1 is SGHVS and CDR2 is FQNEAQ in the germline V gene. This CDR3 spans 17 amino acids. Trimming removed 4 bases from V and 7 bases from J; junction bases left unmatched: 14.

This clone was seen more than once but under ten times. The chain joins TRBV6-5 to TRBJ1-2; 7 positions match TRBD1. The germline V gene encodes CDR1 MNHEY and CDR2 SVGAGI. The CDR3 is 13 amino acids. Trimming removed 5 bases from V and 4 bases from J; junction bases left unmatched: 4. The CDR3 nucleotides read TGTGCCAGCAGTAAGGGACAGACCTATGGCTACACCTTC. It translates to CASSKGQTYGYTF.

This clone was recorded a few times. V and J are TRBV28 and TRBJ2-3, with D perhaps matching TRBD1 (5 bases). The CDR3 consists of 13 residues. Germline CDR1 is MDHEN and CDR2 is SYDVKM. V was cut by 6 bases and J by 7 bases, with 14 bases left in between. The CDR3 here is CASRPTDSYTQYF. DNA of the CDR3: TGTGCCAGCAGACCTACCGACAGTTATACGCAGTATTTT.

This clone occurred a few times. V and J are TRBV25-1 and TRBJ2-5; D is ambiguous. V gave up 3 bases and J gave up 4 bases, with 12 bases separating them. Germline CDR1 is MGHDK and CDR2 is SYGVNS. The CDR3 length is 14 residues. The CDR3 reads CASSEYGKRETQYF. CDR3 sequence (DNA): TGTGCCAGCAGTGAGTACGGTAAACGAGAGACCCAGTACTTC.

The chain has TRBV5-1 and TRBJ2-1; the match to TRBD2 covers 13 bases. This CDR3 comprises 15 residues. The junction had 5 bases not matched to a gene; V was cut back by 3 bases and J by 8 bases. Per germline, CDR1 SGHRS and CDR2 YFSETQ. This chain's CDR3 is CASSSGLAGSYEQFF. The CDR3 DNA reads TGCGCCAGCAGCTCGGGACTAGCGGGAAGTTATGAGCAGTTCTTC.

The V call is TRBV25-1, the J call TRBJ2-7; D unresolved. CDR1 and CDR2 from the germline V gene are MGHDK and SYGVNS. The CDR3 contains 14 residues. Trimming cost V 2 bases and J 0 bases, with 8 bases left between them. CDR3 sequence reads: CASSELGTSYEQYF. DNA of the CDR3: TGTGCCAGCAGTGAACTCGGAACCTCCTACGAGCAGTACTTC.

The rearrangement uses TRBV4-1 and TRBJ2-5; 7 bases match TRBD1. CDR3 size: 14 residues. CDR1 is MGHRA and CDR2 is YSYEKL in the germline V gene. J gave up 1 base and V 4 bases, and 3 bases lay outside the gene matches. In nucleotides, the CDR3 is TGCGCCAGCAGCCCGGGGACAGTCCAAGAGACCCAGTACTTC. Translating gives CASSPGTVQETQYF.

The genes are TRBV29-1 and TRBJ2-7; D perhaps matches TRBD1 (5 bases). Trimming took off 7 bases at V and 2 bases at J, with 15 bases between the two ends. The CDR3 length is 13 residues. Germline V gene sequence: CDR1 SQVTM, CDR2 ANQGSEA. The CDR3 here is CSGAAGKPYEQYF. The CDR3 bases are TGCAGCGGGGCGGCAGGGAAACCCTACGAGCAGTACTTC.

The chain uses TRBV11-2 and TRBJ2-1; 8 bases map to TRBD2. The J segment lost 6 bases and the V segment lost 5 bases, leaving 3 bases of the junction unmatched. From germline, CDR1 is SGHAT and CDR2 FQNNGV. The CDR3 spans 13 residues. The CDR3 loop reads CASSLLAVNEQFF. The CDR3 region has the DNA TGTGCCAGCAGCCTACTAGCGGTCAATGAGCAGTTCTTC. The full variable domain, its missing parts supplied by reference TRBV11-2 and TRBJ2-1, is EAGVAQSPRYKIIEKRQSVAFWCNPISGHATLYWYQQILGQGPKLLIQFQNNGVVDDSQLPKDRFSAERLKGVDSTLKIQPAKLEDSAVYLCASSLLAVNEQFFGPGTRLTVL.

This clone occurred a few times. The V and J genes are TRBV29-1 and TRBJ2-7, with TRBD2 matching 7 bases. The CDR3 has 16 residues. Germline-derived CDR1 and CDR2 are SQVTM and ANQGSEA. Trimming removed 7 bases from V and 0 bases from J; junction bases left unmatched: 15. The CDR3: CSAAGLITRHSYEQYF. In nucleotides, the CDR3 is TGCAGCGCAGCGGGACTCATAACCCGACACTCCTACGAGCAGTACTTC.

J is TRBJ1-1 and V is TRBV5-1; D is undetermined. V was trimmed by 0 bases and J by 4 bases, leaving 7 bases between them. This CDR3 contains 13 residues. CDR1 is SGHRS, CDR2 YFSETQ, per germline. DNA of the CDR3: TGCGCCAGCAGCTTGGTTCAGACCACTGAAGCTTTCTTT. This sequence encodes CASSLVQTTEAFF.

The V call is TRBV6-5, the J call TRBJ1-3; tentatively, D is TRBD1 (6 bases). Germline loops: CDR1 MNHEY, CDR2 SVGAGI. This CDR3 contains 16 residues. V lost 4 bases, J lost 4 bases, and 17 bases lay in between. CDR3 loop: CASSFARRRGGNTIYF. As DNA, the CDR3 is TGTGCCAGCAGTTTCGCGCGGCGCAGGGGAGGAAACACCATATATTTT.

V is TRBV4-2 and J is TRBJ2-6, with 8 bases that match TRBD1. This CDR3 contains 17 residues. J lost 3 bases, V lost 0 bases, and 4 bases had no gene match. Germline V CDR1 and CDR2: LGHNA, YNFKEQ. The CDR3, as DNA: TGTGCCAGCAGCCAAGATCAGGGGGCGAATGGGGCCAACGTCCTGACTTTC. This gives the protein CASSQDQGANGANVLTF.

This clone has more than one count but fewer than ten. The chain employs TRBV7-9 and TRBJ2-5; no reliable D call. The CDR3 is 12 amino acids. Trimming shortened V by 5 bases and J by 5 bases, and 9 bases separated the two germline ends. CDR1 and CDR2 from the germline V gene are SEHNR and FQNEAQ (reference sequence). The CDR3 DNA reads as TGTGCCAGCAGCCCTCTATCCGAGACCCAGTACTTC. It codes for CASSPLSETQYF.

The gene calls are TRBV7-8 and TRBJ2-7, with 10 bases that match TRBD2. CDR1 is SGHVS, CDR2 FQNEAQ, per germline. Trimming cost V 2 bases and J 5 bases; bases outside gene matches: 15. The CDR3 has 18 residues. In DNA, the CDR3 is TGTGCCAGCAGCTTAAAAGGGCTAGCGGGAGTTGATGGAAACGAGCAGTACTTC. Its translation is CASSLKGLAGVDGNEQYF.

This clone was detected only a few times. The J gene is TRBJ2-2, the V gene TRBV6-5, with D perhaps given as TRBD1 or TRBD2 (5 bases each). The germline V gene encodes CDR1 MNHEY and CDR2 SVGAGI. Trimming stripped 0 bases from V and 5 bases from J, with 13 bases between. This CDR3 is built from 16 residues. CDR3 protein: CASSYSRWRTTGELFF. The CDR3 DNA follows: TGTGCCAGCAGTTACTCGAGGTGGAGGACAACCGGGGAGCTGTTTTTT.

The chain uses TRBV5-4 and TRBJ1-2, with 8 bases matching TRBD1. This CDR3 contains 15 residues. The germline V gene encodes CDR1 SGHNT and CDR2 YYREEE (reference sequence). J gave up 6 bases and V 2 bases, and 9 bases lay outside the gene matches. The CDR3 bases are TGTGCCAGCAGCTTCCCTGGACAGGGTTACAATGGCTACACCTTC. This gives the protein CASSFPGQGYNGYTF. The variable domain in full, with the rest retrieved from reference TRBV5-4 and TRBJ1-2, is ETGVTQSPTHLIKTRGQQVTLRCSSQSGHNTVSWYQQALGQGPQFIFQYYREEENGRGNFPPRFSGLQFPNYSSELNVNALELDDSALYLCASSFPGQGYNGYTFGSGTRLTVV.

V is TRBV6-1 and J is TRBJ1-1; TRBD1 matches at 7 bases. Trimming took 5 bases from V and 5 from J; bases not matched to a gene: 5. Per the germline V gene, CDR1 is MNHNS and CDR2 is SASEGT. The CDR3 covers 13 residues. CDR3: CASSNTGVTEAFF. In DNA form, the CDR3 reads TGTGCCAGCAGTAATACAGGGGTGACTGAAGCTTTCTTT.

The chain has TRBV15 and TRBJ2-5; 8 nucleotides match TRBD2. CDR1 LNHNV and CDR2 YYDKDF come from the germline V gene (reference sequence). This CDR3 comprises 15 residues. The J segment lost 4 bases and the V segment lost 1 base, leaving 5 bases of the junction unmatched. The CDR3 DNA sequence: TGTGCCACCAGCAGAGGCAGCGGGAGAGGAGAGACCCAGTACTTC. Translation: CATSRGSGRGETQYF.

This clone was seen more than once but under ten times. This chain links TRBV6-5 with TRBJ2-1, with a tentative D call TRBD2 (5 bases). Per germline, CDR1 MNHEY and CDR2 SVGAGI. CDR3 length: 16 amino acids. The V gene lost 0 bases and the J gene lost 7 bases, with 16 bases spanning the gap. CDR3 protein: CASSYSKLGFGNEQFF. In DNA, the CDR3 is TGTGCCAGCAGTTACTCGAAACTAGGATTCGGTAATGAGCAGTTCTTC.

V usage is TRBV25-1 and J usage is TRBJ2-3, with D hard to call. V was pared by 3 bases and J by 1 base, with 8 bases between. The CDR3 spans 14 residues. CDR1 is MGHDK and CDR2 is SYGVNS in the germline V gene. This CDR3 is CASSESAGTDTQYF. CDR3 nucleotides: TGTGCCAGCAGTGAGTCCGCCGGCACAGATACGCAGTATTTT.

This clone was seen once. One end of the junction does not line up with germline, which may come from a read error. The V call is TRBV7-7, the J call TRBJ2-1; tentatively, D is TRBD2 (6 bases). The CDR3 runs to 15 residues. Germline CDR1 and CDR2: SSHAT and FNYEAQ (reference sequence). The DNA of the CDR3 is TGTGCTAGCAGCTTAGGTAGCGGTTCCTACAATGAGCAGTTCTTC. Residues: CASSLGSGSYNEQFF.

The V and J genes are TRBV7-9 and TRBJ1-1, with no clear D. The CDR3 is made up of 13 amino acids. Trimming removed 5 bases at V and 2 bases at J, with 9 bases between. Germline V gene lookup returns CDR1 SEHNR and CDR2 FQNEAQ (reference sequence). The CDR3 here is CASSRLGNTEAFF. CDR3 coding DNA: TGTGCCAGCAGCCGCCTGGGCAACACTGAAGCTTTCTTT.

The genes are TRBV6-1 and TRBJ2-3, with 7 bases fitting TRBD1. J was trimmed by 2 bases and V by 0 bases; bases with no gene match: 2. The CDR3 extends over 15 amino acids. Looked up from germline, CDR1 is MNHNS and CDR2 is SASEGT. The CDR3 DNA reads TGTGCCAGCAGTGAAGCGGGACAGAACACAGATACGCAGTATTTT. This translates into CASSEAGQNTDTQYF.

This chain joins TRBV11-2 and TRBJ1-5; weak D call: TRBD1 (6 bases). The CDR3 is made up of 16 amino acids. Between the trimmed V and J ends, which lost 5 bases and 7 bases, there was a span of 21 bases. CDR1 is SGHAT, CDR2 FQNNGV, per germline. The DNA for the CDR3 is TGTGCCAGCAGCCCCGGAAGGGGGGCGGCAGGACAGCCCCAGCATTTT. Translated, it gives CASSPGRGAAGQPQHF.

The table lists this clone with a few counts. The rearrangement joins TRBV2 to TRBJ2-1; D is possibly TRBD2 (6 bases). This CDR3 has 18 residues. Between the trimmed V and J ends, which lost 7 bases and 2 bases, there was a span of 24 bases. Germline values: CDR1 SNHLY, CDR2 FYNNEI. CDR3 coding DNA: TGTGCCAGCAAAAACTTTTACCTCGGTCGGGAGACCTACAATGAGCAGTTCTTC. Translated, it gives CASKNFYLGRETYNEQFF.

The CDR3 loop reads CASSLRGLQETQYF. The CDR3 DNA sequence: TGCGCCAGCAGCTTGAGAGGTCTCCAAGAGACCCAGTACTTC. The genes are TRBV5-1 and TRBJ2-5; no firm D call. Trimming left V 1 base short and J 1 base short, with 8 bases between. The CDR3 is 14 residues long. In germline, CDR1 is SGHRS, CDR2 YFSETQ.

Only a few counts were recorded for this clone. This chain links TRBV5-1 with TRBJ2-2; D ambiguous. V was clipped by 0 bases and J by 5 bases, with 8 bases between them. The CDR3 spans 14 residues. Per germline, CDR1 SGHRS and CDR2 YFSETQ. This CDR3 is CASSLGHGTGELFF. As DNA, the CDR3 is TGCGCCAGCAGCTTGGGTCACGGGACCGGGGAGCTGTTTTTT.

The gene calls are TRBV11-2 and TRBJ1-5; 7 bases match TRBD1. Germline V gene data show CDR1 as SGHAT and CDR2 as FQNNGV. The CDR3 spans 17 residues. V dropped 1 base and J dropped 6; count of bases not matched to a gene: 12. Here the CDR3 reads CASSLAPRQGLFQPQHF. The DNA of the CDR3 is TGTGCCAGCAGCTTAGCCCCCCGACAGGGTTTATTTCAGCCCCAGCATTTT.

CDR3 sequence (DNA): TGTGCCTGCCAACAGCAGATTAATCAGCCCCAGCATTTT. The encoded protein is CACQQQINQPQHF. The rearrangement uses TRBV30 and TRBJ1-5; no definite D call. This CDR3 spans 13 amino acids. The germline V gene encodes CDR1 GTSNPN and CDR2 SVGIG (reference sequence). Trimming left V 6 bases short and J 4 bases short, with 13 bases between.